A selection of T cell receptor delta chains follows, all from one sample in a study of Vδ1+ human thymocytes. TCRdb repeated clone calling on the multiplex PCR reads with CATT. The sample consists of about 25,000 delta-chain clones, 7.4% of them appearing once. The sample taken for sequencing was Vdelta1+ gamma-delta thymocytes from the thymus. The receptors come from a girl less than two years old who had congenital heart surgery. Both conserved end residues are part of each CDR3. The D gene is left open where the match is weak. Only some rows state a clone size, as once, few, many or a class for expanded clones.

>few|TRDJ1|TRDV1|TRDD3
TGTGCTCTTGGGGAACCTGAAGCTGCGCCCTCCCTGGGGATACTGAGGGCCGATAAACTCATCTTT
CALGEPEAAPSLGILRADKLIF
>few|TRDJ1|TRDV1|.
TGTGCTCTTGGGGAAGAAAGGCCTTCCTCCAATACTGGGGACCTTCCCGCTAACACCGATAAACTCATCTTT
CALGEERPSSNTGDLPANTDKLIF
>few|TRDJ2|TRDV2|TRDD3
TGTGCCTGCGACCCCAGGGATCAGACTGGGGTAGTAGCACAACTCTTCTTT
CACDPRDQTGVVAQLFF
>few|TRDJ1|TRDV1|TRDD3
TGTGCTCTTGGGGAAGTGGACAAGGAGTCCGCTCTGCCATACTGGGGGATATGTCCTTACACCGATAAACTCATCTTT
CALGEVDKESALPYWGICPYTDKLIF
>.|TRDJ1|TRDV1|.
TGTGCTCTTGGGGAACTAGGACCCCGGCTGTACACTGATAAACTCATCTTT
CALGELGPRLYTDKLIF
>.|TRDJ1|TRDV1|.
TGTGCTCTTGGGGAACTAGCTCCCCAGGGAGGAGGGTACACCGATAAACTCATCTTT
CALGELAPQGGGYTDKLIF
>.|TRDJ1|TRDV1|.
TGTGCTCTTGGGGTGATTGTCTCTTACACCGATAAACTCATCTTT
CALGVIVSYTDKLIF
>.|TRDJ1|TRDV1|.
TGTGCTCTTGGGGAACTGGAACTTGGGGTCCCGTACACCGATAAACTCATCTTT
CALGELELGVPYTDKLIF
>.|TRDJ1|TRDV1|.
TGTGCTCTTGGGGAACTAGCCGGCTGGGGCTACAGGACCGATAAACTCATCTTT
CALGELAGWGYRTDKLIF
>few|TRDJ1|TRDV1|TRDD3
TGTGCTCTTGGGGACGCTACCAGCATAGCCGTTCCTACGTGGGGGATAGCGGAGTACACCGATAAACTCATCTTT
CALGDATSIAVPTWGIAEYTDKLIF
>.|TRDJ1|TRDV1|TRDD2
TGTGCTCTTGGGGAGCTGCGCCGCCTTCCTCCTTACACCGATAAACTCATCTTT
CALGELRRLPPYTDKLIF
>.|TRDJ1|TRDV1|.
TGTGCTCTTGGGGAGGCTGAGGATGGGGAACTCTACACCGATAAACTCATCTTT
CALGEAEDGELYTDKLIF
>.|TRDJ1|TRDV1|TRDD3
TGTGCTCTTGGGGATACGCCCTTCGACTGGGGGATTGGGGGCTTCTACACCGATAAACTCATCTTT
CALGDTPFDWGIGGFYTDKLIF
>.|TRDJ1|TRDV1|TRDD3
TGTGCTCTTGGGGCATCGCCTGGGGGGAACACCGATAAACTCATCTTT
CALGASPGGNTDKLIF
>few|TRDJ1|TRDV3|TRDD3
TGTGCCTTTAGTGCCGCGGTACTGGGGAAGGATAAACTCATCTTT
CAFSAAVLGKDKLIF
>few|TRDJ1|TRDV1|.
TGTGCCCTTGGGGAATGGCCTTCAGGGGTTGACTTTTCCGGAAACACCGATAAACTCATCTTT
CALGEWPSGVDFSGNTDKLIF
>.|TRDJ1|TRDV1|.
TGTGCTCTTGGGGAACTAGGTCTGCGAGCAGATAAACTCATCTTT
CALGELGLRADKLIF
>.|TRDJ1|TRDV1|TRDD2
TGTGCTCTTGGGGAAACAAGGCCGGGCCTTCCTACGGGGTACACCGATAAACTCATCTTT
CALGETRPGLPTGYTDKLIF
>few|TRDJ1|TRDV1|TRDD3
TGTGCTCTTGGGGGACGTCGCGGAACTACTGGGGGCCACACCGATAAACTCATCTTT
CALGGRRGTTGGHTDKLIF
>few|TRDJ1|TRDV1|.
TGTGCTCTTGACATCGCGCACTCCCCCTACACCGATAAACTCATCTTT
CALDIAHSPYTDKLIF